This TCR gamma chain is from a study of gamma-delta chains in newborns, infants, children (dated by TCRdb to the late 2010s). About the study as a whole: According to the study title, microbial exposure causes polyclonal expansion of innate gammadelta T cells right after birth. The study investigated how microbial exposure shaped innate gammadelta T cell populations in human newborns immediately after birth.

V and J are trimmed by 0 bases and 7 bases, and the gene matches miss 6 bases of the junction. From the cysteine up to the phenylalanine, the CDR3 has a length of 17 residues. The sequence is cut down to CDR3 DNA, 51 bases in frame from base 1. CDR1 and CDR2 are read off the germline V gene (reference sequence) as GITISATS and ISYDGTV. TCRdb records Illumina MiSeq as the sequencer. TCRdb reprocessed the public reads with the caller CATT; rows with the same DNA were merged afterwards. The sample yields approximately 1,100 gamma-chain clones; about 38% were counted once. Approximately 41% of the sample is taken by the ten largest. A remark on this clone: The clone's antigen remains unknown. Base qualities are missing; no much larger clone stands one base away.

The source is a child who was a newborn, infant or young child, either healthy, febrile or measles-vaccinated (not recorded which). The sample was blood. Rearrangement joined TRGV9 to TRGJP. TCRdb carries no J gene annotation; the J gene was assigned here by matching the DNA with germline. CDR3 protein: CALWEVTGELGKKIKVF. The nucleotide sequence reads as follows: TGTGCCTTGTGGGAGGTGACCGGTGAGTTGGGCAAAAAAATCAAGGTATTT.